One and the same sample provided the 14 T cell receptor beta chains below, sequenced in a study of technical replicates of blood from a handful of donors. The method was immunoSEQ multiplex PCR; TCRdb's version includes in-frame clones alone and lacks a portion of them. The sample has tens of thousands of clones, roughly 98% seen once; the top ten hold more than 0.12%. Specimen: T cells isolated from PBMCs. The source of these receptors is a human donor in good health.

CDR3 loop: CASSPLPPGQKADYGYTF. As DNA, the CDR3 is TGTGCCAGCAGCCCCCTGCCCCCGGGACAGAAGGCGGACTATGGCTACACCTTC. The chain has TRBV7-9 and TRBJ1-2; 7 bases agree with TRBD1. This CDR3 has 18 amino acids. With V trimmed by 5 bases and J by 3 bases, 18 bases remained unmatched. Germline V gives CDR1 SEHNR, CDR2 FQNEAQ (reference sequence).

This rearrangement joins TRBV25-1 to TRBJ1-1; D gene unclear. The CDR3 length is 13 residues. V was clipped by 3 bases and J by 0 bases, with 5 bases between them. Germline loops: CDR1 MGHDK, CDR2 SYGVNS. The CDR3 DNA reads TGTGCCAGCAGTGATCCAGTGAACACTGAAGCTTTCTTT. Translated: CASSDPVNTEAFF. The full variable domain, completed using reference TRBV25-1 and TRBJ1-1, is EADIYQTPRYLVIGTGKKITLECSQTMGHDKMYWYQQDPGMELHLIHYSYGVNSTEKGDLSSESTVSRIRTEHFPLTLESARPSHTSQYLCASSDPVNTEAFFGQGTRLTVV.

This chain joins TRBV6-5 and TRBJ2-1; D ambiguous. This CDR3 is 12 amino acids long. The V end was cut by 2 bases, the J end by 5 bases, with 4 bases between. The germline CDR1 and CDR2 sequences are MNHEY and SVGAGI. The CDR3 loop reads CASSYRDNEQFF. The CDR3 DNA reads as TGTGCCAGCAGTTACCGCGACAATGAGCAGTTCTTC.

This chain uses TRBV6-4 with TRBJ2-3; D is ambiguous. V lost 4 bases to trimming and J lost 1 base, with 9 bases between them. The germline V gene encodes CDR1 MRHNA and CDR2 SNTAGT. This CDR3 region has 14 residues. CDR3 protein: CASSGSPGTDTQYF. The CDR3 DNA sequence: TGTGCCAGCAGTGGAAGTCCGGGCACAGATACGCAGTATTTT.

This clone showed up just once. The rearrangement links TRBV6-1 to TRBJ2-7, with 7 bases aligning to TRBD1. The CDR3 runs to 17 residues. CDR1 is MNHNS, CDR2 SASEGT, per germline. Germline trimming cut 0 bases from V and 2 bases from J; bases unmatched to any gene: 10. The DNA of the CDR3 is TGTGCCAGCAGTGAAGCCCCCTCAGGGACAGCTACCTACGAGCAGTACTTC. Amino acid sequence: CASSEAPSGTATYEQYF.

The V and J genes are TRBV19 and TRBJ2-7; 7 bases are shared with TRBD1. This CDR3 is 13 amino acids long. The V gene end was trimmed by 3 bases and the J gene end by 5 bases; junction bases not matched to a gene: 4. Germline V lookup: CDR1 LNHDA, CDR2 SQIVND (reference sequence). The CDR3 nucleotides read TGTGCCAGTAGTATGACAGGGCCCCACGAGCAGTACTTC. Its translation: CASSMTGPHEQYF.

The chain employs TRBV2 and TRBJ2-7; possibly TRBD2 for D (5 bases). Germline V gene lookup returns CDR1 SNHLY and CDR2 FYNNEI. The CDR3 consists of 13 residues. The V and J ends lost 5 bases and 2 bases respectively, with 10 bases between them. The CDR3 coding sequence is TGTGCCAGCAGTTTCGGGAACCCCTACGAGCAGTACTTC. It encodes CASSFGNPYEQYF.

As DNA, the CDR3 is TGTGCCAGCAGCCCCCTGAGCGGATTTTATAGCAATCAGCCCCAGCATTTT. Translated: CASSPLSGFYSNQPQHF. V gene TRBV7-2 combines with J gene TRBJ1-5, with D unresolved. CDR3 size: 17 residues. Trimming stripped 5 bases from V and 0 bases from J, with 17 bases between. Germline V gene lookup returns CDR1 SGHTA and CDR2 FQGNSA.

V gene TRBV6-5 combines with J gene TRBJ1-1; perhaps TRBD1 as D (5 bases). Per the germline V gene, CDR1 is MNHEY and CDR2 is SVGAGI. This CDR3 region has 15 residues. V was cut by 0 bases and J by 0 bases, with 8 bases left in between. CDR3 residues: CASSYSPGMNTEAFF. The CDR3 DNA follows: TGTGCCAGCAGTTACTCACCAGGGATGAACACTGAAGCTTTCTTT.

The rearrangement links TRBV6-5 to TRBJ1-5, with D perhaps matching TRBD1 (5 bases). The CDR3 contains 14 residues. Germline V lookup: CDR1 MNHEY, CDR2 SVGAGI. With 0 bases removed from V and 7 bases from J, the gap between germline ends came to 10 bases. This CDR3 reads CASSYSRAGQPQHF. DNA for the CDR3: TGTGCCAGCAGTTACTCCAGGGCTGGGCAGCCCCAGCATTTT.

The chain recombines TRBV7-9 with TRBJ2-5; perhaps TRBD1 as D (5 bases). Trimming left V 5 bases short and J 5 bases short, with 15 bases between. This CDR3 contains 14 residues. The germline gives CDR1 SEHNR, CDR2 FQNEAQ (reference sequence). For the CDR3, the DNA is TGTGCCAGCAGCCAGACCAGGGTGGGGGAGACCCAGTACTTC. It codes for CASSQTRVGETQYF.

CDR3 in DNA: TGTGCCAGCAGCGACGCGGGACTAGCGGGGGGTATATCCTACAATGAGCAGTTCTTC. It is translated as CASSDAGLAGGISYNEQFF. This chain joins TRBV13 and TRBJ2-1, with 15 bases lining up with TRBD2. The CDR3 is made up of 19 amino acids. In germline, CDR1 is PRHDT, CDR2 FYEKMQ (reference sequence). V lost 5 bases to trimming and J lost 1 base; unmatched junction nucleotides: 9.

This clone was seen just once. J is TRBJ2-7 and V is TRBV5-4; 7 positions agree with TRBD1. The CDR3 contains 15 residues. Germline CDR1 and CDR2: SGHNT and YYREEE (reference sequence). J gave up 3 bases and V 5 bases, and 11 bases lay outside the gene matches. CDR3 bases: TGTGCCAGCAGTACTGCCGGAACAGGGGTCTACGAGCAGTACTTC. Its translation is CASSTAGTGVYEQYF.

This clone came up once. The rearrangement uses TRBV5-6 and TRBJ1-2; D is undetermined. V lost 5 bases, J lost 8 bases, and 22 bases lay in between. The CDR3 has 15 amino acids. Germline assignment: CDR1 SGHDT and CDR2 YYEEEE. The CDR3 DNA sequence: TGTGCCAGCAGTTCCGGGCCCGGAGTCGCGGGAGGCTACACCTTC. Protein sequence: CASSSGPGVAGGYTF.